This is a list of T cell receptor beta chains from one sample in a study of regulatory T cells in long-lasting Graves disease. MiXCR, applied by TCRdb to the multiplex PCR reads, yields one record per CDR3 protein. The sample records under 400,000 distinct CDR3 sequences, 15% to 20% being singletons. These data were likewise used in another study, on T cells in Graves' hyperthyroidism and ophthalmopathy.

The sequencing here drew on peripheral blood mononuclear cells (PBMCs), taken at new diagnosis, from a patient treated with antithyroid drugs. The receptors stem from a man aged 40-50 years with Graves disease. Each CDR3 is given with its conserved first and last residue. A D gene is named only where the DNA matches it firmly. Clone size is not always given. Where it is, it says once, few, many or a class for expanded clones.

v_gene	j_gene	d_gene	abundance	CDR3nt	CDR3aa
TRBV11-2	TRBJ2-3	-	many	TGTGCCAGCAGTTCGGGAGAATTCACAGATACGCAGTATTTT	CASSSGEFTDTQYF
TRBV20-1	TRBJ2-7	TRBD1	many	TGCAGTGCTGGCGACTCGGGACAGGGAGGGTACGAGCAGTACTTC	CSAGDSGQGGYEQYF
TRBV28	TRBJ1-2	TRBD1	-	TGTGCCAGCAGTCCCCTCGGGACAGGGGTGTATGGCTACACCTTC	CASSPLGTGVYGYTF
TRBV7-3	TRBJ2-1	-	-	TGTGCCAGCAGCCCGGACTATAAGACCTACAATGAGCAGTTCTTC	CASSPDYKTYNEQFF
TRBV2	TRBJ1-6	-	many	TGTGCCAGCAGTGTGGTGAGAGGTAATTCACCCCTCCACTTT	CASSVVRGNSPLHF
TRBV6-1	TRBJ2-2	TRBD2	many	TGTGCCAGCAGACCGGGAGGGTCGAACACCGGGGAGCTGTTTTTT	CASRPGGSNTGELFF
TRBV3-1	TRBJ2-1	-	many	TGTGCCAGCAGCCCGTGGGAGGAGTACAATGAGCAGTTCTTC	CASSPWEEYNEQFF
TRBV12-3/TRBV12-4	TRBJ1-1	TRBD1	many	TGTGCCAGCAGTTTAAGGGGGCGGGCTTTCTTT	CASSLRGRAFF
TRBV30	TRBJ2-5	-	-	TGTGCCTGGAGTAGAGGCCTCCCAGAGACCCAGTACTTC	CAWSRGLPETQYF
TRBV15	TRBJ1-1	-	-	TGTGCCACCAGCATAGTAGGCGGTGAAGCTTTCTTT	CATSIVGGEAFF
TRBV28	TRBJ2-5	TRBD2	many	TGTGCCATCAAAAACCCAAGGACTAGCGGGAGAGAGACCCAGTACTTC	CAIKNPRTSGRETQYF
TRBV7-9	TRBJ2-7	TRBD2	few	TGTGCCAGCAGCCCTACCGGGGGGTTGGCAGGTGAGCAGTACTTC	CASSPTGGLAGEQYF
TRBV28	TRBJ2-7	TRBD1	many	TGTGCCAGCAGGACCACAGGGGGCAGGGCCTACGAGCAGTACTTC	CASRTTGGRAYEQYF
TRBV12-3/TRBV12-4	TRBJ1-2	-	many	TGTGCCAGCAACCCGGTGGGGGCATTGGGGACCTATGGCTACACCTTC	CASNPVGALGTYGYTF
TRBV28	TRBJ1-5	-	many	TGTGCCAGCAGTGCGCATGGGGTTGTTCAGCCCCAGCATTTT	CASSAHGVVQPQHF
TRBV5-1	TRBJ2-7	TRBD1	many	TGCGCCAGCAGCTTGAAAAGGACAGGAATCCCCTACGAGCAGTACTTC	CASSLKRTGIPYEQYF
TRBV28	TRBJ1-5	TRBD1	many	TGTGCCAGCAGTTTATCGAGACAGGGGGCGTATAGCAATCAGCCCCAGCATTTT	CASSLSRQGAYSNQPQHF
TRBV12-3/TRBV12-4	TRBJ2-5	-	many	TGTGCCAGCAGTCTATCGGAATTTGAGACCCAGTACTTC	CASSLSEFETQYF
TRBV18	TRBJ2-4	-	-	TGTGCCAGCTCACCGACGGCGGGGGCTAGCGCGGAAAACATTCAGTACTTC	CASSPTAGASAENIQYF